This TCR beta chain appears in the sequencing data of a study of regulatory T cells in long-lasting Graves disease. The time point: persistent/refractory GD, antithyroid drugs over 5 years with positive TRAb. Construction of the TCR library relied on RNA isolated from PBMCs. Study findings and constraints: TRBV28, TRBJ1-2 and TRBJ2-5 emerged as the favored segments in persistent disease. Newly diagnosed patients shared 950 to 1,000 public clonotypes; persistent patients shared under 3,000.

Germline CDR1 and CDR2: SGHRS and YFSETQ. This CDR3 comprises 13 residues. Trimming removed 4 bases from V and 6 bases from J, with 14 bases in between. At least ten counts were recorded for this clonotype. Its antigen is unknown. Researchers made TCR beta libraries by using iRepertoire HTBI primers and running Arm-PCR on CDR3 regions. One entry per CDR3 protein, called by TCRdb with MiXCR from the multiplex PCR reads. This table holds 400,000 to 600,000 distinct CDR3 sequences, 20% to 25% found once. The sequencing used peripheral blood mononuclear cells (PBMCs), collected when the disease was refractory, from a patient treated with antithyroid drugs. This TCR derives from a female donor with Graves disease. The chain couples TRBV5-1 to TRBJ2-7; D perhaps matches TRBD1 (6 bases). The DNA of the CDR3 is TGCGCCAGCAGCGGCCAACAGGGATTCGAGCAGTACTTC. Its protein is CASSGQQGFEQYF.